This TCR beta chain is from a study of blood T cell repertoires in COVID-19. Study overall: Sites in the United States, Italy and Spain provided acute and convalescent COVID-19 samples.

The authors' processing: Estimates of nucleated cell counts were drawn from the amplification of reference gene primers. The protocol was immunoSEQ multiplex PCR, while the TCRdb copy is restricted to in-frame clones and leaves out a portion. V and J calls and clone size are as listed in that table; D and trimming were resolved from the DNA. The table lists about 380,000 clones, more than 75% of them singletons, with about 1% in the top ten. Material: peripheral blood. This clonotype was obtained from a human donor with acute or convalescent COVID-19. The donor label of this sample is uncertain.

The CDR3 here is CSVELGGGKLFF. The CDR3, as DNA: TGCAGCGTTGAACTGGGGGGTGGAAAACTGTTTTTT. V is TRBV29-1 and J is TRBJ1-4; a weak D match, TRBD1 (5 bases). There are 12 residues in the CDR3. Germline-derived CDR1 and CDR2 are SQVTM and ANQGSEA. The ends were cut back, 2 bases at V and 10 bases at J, with 11 bases in the middle.